The following is a TCR beta chain sequence with its context. Antigen: not known. The germline V and J ends were trimmed by 4 bases and 6 bases, with 15 bases remaining between them. Germline CDR1 reads SGHTA; CDR2 reads FQGNSA. CDR3 size: 14 residues. This sample is drawn from a study of T cells in narcolepsy. Looking at the study overall: Enrolled donors included narcolepsy type 1 or type 2 patients and healthy controls. Study-level findings and limits: Autoreactive clonotypes reportedly recurred in blood of same and different patients, not controls. HCRT-specific and TRIB2-specific autoreactive clonotypes appeared among same-patient CSF and blood CD4+ clonotypes. Autoreactive clone sequences were missing from some blood memory CD4+ repertoires.

The table came from immunoSEQ multiplex PCR; TCRdb's copy has only in-frame clones and leaves some out. Of around 30,000 clones detected, roughly four fifths appear once; the ten largest clones hold over 0.9%. The gene calls are TRBV7-2 and TRBJ1-2, with D possibly being TRBD1 (6 bases). Sequencing was performed on CD45RA- memory CD4+ T cells from PBMCs. The clonotype was recovered from a human donor with narcolepsy. CDR3 in amino acids: CASSSNRDRDGYTF. In DNA, the CDR3 is TGTGCCAGCAGCTCAAACAGGGATAGGGATGGCTACACCTTC.